Listed below are T cell receptor beta chains from one sample, sequenced in a study of molecular identifiers for immune sequencing clone quantification. From the PCR reads, TCRdb called clonotypes with MiXCR, one entry per CDR3 protein. The sample lists about 640,000 distinct CDR3 sequences, just under 20% occurring once. Sequenced material: naive CD8+ T cells from blood, with Jurkat cell RNA spiked in. The receptors were gathered from a human donor in good health. Some libraries in this study had Jurkat cell RNA spiked in. Both conserved end residues are part of each CDR3. The order of the fields is V gene, D gene, J gene, CDR3 protein. The D gene is left open where the match is weak.

>TRBV12-3/TRBV12-4|TRBD2|TRBJ2-5
CASCRLAGETQYF
>TRBV9|TRBD1|TRBJ1-2
CASSVGQGDYGYTF
>TRBV4-3|NA|TRBJ2-3
CASSLGPLVDTQYF
>TRBV5-1|NA|TRBJ2-3
CASSLLGPQSTDTQYF
>TRBV4-2|NA|TRBJ2-7
CASSQEVWGPHEQYF
>TRBV4-3|NA|TRBJ2-5
CASSQYLGLQETQYF
>TRBV20-1|NA|TRBJ2-1
CSAETSQSSNEQFF
>TRBV7-9|NA|TRBJ1-5
CASSLGTATGPNQPQHF
>TRBV20-1|TRBD2|TRBJ2-7
CSAQTSGNSYEQYF
>TRBV4-3|NA|TRBJ1-1
CASSQDRQAGTEAFF
>TRBV7-2|TRBD2|TRBJ2-7
CASSSGPLAVAYEQYF
>TRBV27|NA|TRBJ2-1
CASSLGPNERFF
>TRBV27|NA|TRBJ2-3
CASSPRTVLSIDTQYF
>TRBV9|TRBD2|TRBJ2-1
CASSVGRGGYNEQFF
>TRBV20-1|TRBD2|TRBJ2-1
CSARDLWGGIDEQFF
>TRBV6-5|TRBD1|TRBJ2-7
CASSYSGTANYEQYF
>TRBV10-3|NA|TRBJ1-3
CATLGISGNTIYF
>TRBV4-1|NA|TRBJ2-1
CASSQGLGDNEQFF
>TRBV6-1|NA|TRBJ1-5
CASSEVGTYSNQPQHF
>TRBV12-3/TRBV12-4|NA|TRBJ2-7
CASSGEQAVFSSSYEQYF
>TRBV5-1|NA|TRBJ2-7
CASSLTDASYEQYF
>TRBV30|TRBD1|TRBJ2-7
CAWSTGQGANEQYF
>TRBV7-9|TRBD1|TRBJ2-5
CASSLEDGQATKETQYF